The rows below give T cell receptor beta chains drawn from one sample of a study of T cell responses to AZD1222 COVID-19 vaccine. Clones were read by immunoSEQ multiplex PCR, and TCRdb kept only the in-frame ones, dropping some. Of over 130,000 clones in the sample, about 88% were seen once. Sequenced here: peripheral blood, sampled 28 days after the second AZD1222 dose. Receptors originate from an adult who received the AZD1222 COVID-19 vaccine. Each CDR3 is given with its conserved first and last residue. Fields, in order: J gene, D gene, V gene, clone size, CDR3 DNA, CDR3 protein. A D gene is named only where the DNA matches it firmly. The size of a clone is reported for some rows only, either as once, few or many, or as a class for expanded clones.

J: TRBJ2-4
D: -
V: TRBV5-8
size: -
DNA: TGTGCCAGCAGCCACGCACCTACGGGGGACATTCAGTACTTC
CDR3: CASSHAPTGDIQYF

J: TRBJ2-2
D: -
V: TRBV7-9
size: -
DNA: TGTGCAACCCGGGGAGCGTGGGTAGCGGAAACAAACACCGGGGAGCTGTTTTTT
CDR3: CATRGAWVAETNTGELFF

J: TRBJ2-1
D: -
V: TRBV5-3
size: -
DNA: TGTGCCAGAAGCCCACGCATGGGTGATGAGCAGTTCTTC
CDR3: CARSPRMGDEQFF

J: TRBJ2-2
D: -
V: TRBV10-3
size: -
DNA: TGTGCCATCAGTGTAGGGCGGGACACCGGGGAGCTGTTTTTT
CDR3: CAISVGRDTGELFF

J: TRBJ2-4
D: -
V: TRBV7-2
size: once
DNA: TGTGCCAGCAGCGGCAGGGTAGAGGGCATTCAGTACTTC
CDR3: CASSGRVEGIQYF

J: TRBJ1-5
D: -
V: TRBV28
size: -
DNA: TGTGCCAGCCTCCTCGGGGGTTCACGGCAGCCCCAGCATTTT
CDR3: CASLLGGSRQPQHF

J: TRBJ2-7
D: -
V: TRBV19
size: -
DNA: TGTGCCAGTAGGGAAAGTTCGGGCCACCTCGTCGAGCAGTACTTC
CDR3: CASRESSGHLVEQYF

J: TRBJ1-4
D: -
V: TRBV6-1
size: -
DNA: TGTGCCAGCAGTGAATGGGGACCCGAAAAACTGTTTTTT
CDR3: CASSEWGPEKLFF

J: TRBJ2-3
D: TRBD2
V: TRBV11-3
size: few
DNA: TGTGCCAGCAGCTTAGGCAGCGGGAGTCGGACAGATACGCAGTATTTT
CDR3: CASSLGSGSRTDTQYF

J: TRBJ2-7
D: -
V: TRBV30
size: few
DNA: TGTGCTAGCTCCGGCGGGGCCCCCGGGCAGTACGAGCAGTACTTC
CDR3: CASSGGAPGQYEQYF

J: TRBJ1-4
D: -
V: TRBV14
size: once
DNA: TGTGCCAGCAGCCAAAACGCCAGGGCCGAAAAACTGTTTTTT
CDR3: CASSQNARAEKLFF

J: TRBJ1-1
D: -
V: TRBV6-5
size: -
DNA: TGTGCCAGCAGTTACCCACCGGGTAAAGCTTTCTTT
CDR3: CASSYPPGKAFF

J: TRBJ1-2
D: -
V: TRBV30
size: once
DNA: TGTGCCTGGAGCCAATTGGGCCCGCACAACCGATATGGCTACACCTTC
CDR3: CAWSQLGPHNRYGYTF

J: TRBJ2-7
D: TRBD1
V: TRBV6-5
size: -
DNA: TGTGCCAGCACCGGACAGGGCAACTCCTACGAGCAGTACTTC
CDR3: CASTGQGNSYEQYF

J: TRBJ2-7
D: TRBD2
V: TRBV19
size: -
DNA: TGTGCCAGTAGTGTGACTAGCGGGGGGTCCTACGAGCAGTACTTC
CDR3: CASSVTSGGSYEQYF

J: TRBJ1-2
D: TRBD1
V: TRBV5-4
size: -
DNA: TGTGCCAGCAGCAAATCCGGGACAGGGGGGGCCCGTTATGGCTACACCTTC
CDR3: CASSKSGTGGARYGYTF

J: TRBJ2-1
D: -
V: TRBV5-1
size: -
DNA: TGCGCCAGCAGCTTGTTGGCCTCTCACCTAGGAGAGCAGTTCTTC
CDR3: CASSLLASHLGEQFF

J: TRBJ1-5
D: TRBD1
V: TRBV7-8
size: -
DNA: TGTGCCAGCAGCAAACCGGGACAGGGACGCCAGCCCCAGCATTTT
CDR3: CASSKPGQGRQPQHF

J: TRBJ1-4
D: -
V: TRBV23-1
size: -
DNA: TGCGCCAGCAGTCAATCTGGACTGAATGAAAAACTGTTTTTT
CDR3: CASSQSGLNEKLFF

J: TRBJ2-5
D: TRBD2
V: TRBV9
size: -
DNA: TGTGCCAGCAGCGTTAAGGAGGGGAGGGGACAAGAGACCCAGTACTTC
CDR3: CASSVKEGRGQETQYF

J: TRBJ2-2
D: TRBD1
V: TRBV5-1
size: -
DNA: TGCGCCAGCAGCATTGGGACAGAAAGCACCGGGGAGCTGTTTTTT
CDR3: CASSIGTESTGELFF

J: TRBJ2-7
D: TRBD1
V: TRBV7-3
size: -
DNA: TGTGCCAGCAGCCCCACCGGGACAGGGGCCCACGAGCAGTACTTC
CDR3: CASSPTGTGAHEQYF

J: TRBJ1-2
D: TRBD1
V: TRBV28
size: -
DNA: TGTGCCAGCAGATTGGACAGGACGGTCTATGGCTACACCTTC
CDR3: CASRLDRTVYGYTF

J: TRBJ1-6
D: -
V: TRBV3-1/TRBV3-2
size: once
DNA: TGTGCCAGCAGCACACAGCCGAGATCACCCCTCCACTTT
CDR3: CASSTQPRSPLHF

J: TRBJ1-2
D: TRBD1
V: TRBV6-5
size: -
DNA: TGTGCCAGCAGTAAGACAGGGGGGAATGGCTACACCTTC
CDR3: CASSKTGGNGYTF